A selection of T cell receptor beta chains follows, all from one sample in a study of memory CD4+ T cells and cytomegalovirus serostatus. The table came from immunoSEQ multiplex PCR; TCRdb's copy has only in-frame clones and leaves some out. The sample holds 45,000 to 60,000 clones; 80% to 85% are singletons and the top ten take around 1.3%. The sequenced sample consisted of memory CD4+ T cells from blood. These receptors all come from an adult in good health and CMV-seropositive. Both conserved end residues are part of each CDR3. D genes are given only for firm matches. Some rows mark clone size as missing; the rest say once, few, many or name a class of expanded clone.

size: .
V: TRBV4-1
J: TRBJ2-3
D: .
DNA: TGCGCCAGCAGCCAACAGGGAGGGGGGAGCGTTACGGATACGCAGTATTTT
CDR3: CASSQQGGGSVTDTQYF

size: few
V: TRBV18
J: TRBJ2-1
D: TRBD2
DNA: TGTGCCAGCTCGCCCACTAGCGGCGGTGACAATGAGCAGTTCTTC
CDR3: CASSPTSGGDNEQFF

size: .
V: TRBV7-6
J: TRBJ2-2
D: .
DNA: TGTGCCAGCAGCTCCCGGGACACCGGGGAGCTGTTTTTT
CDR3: CASSSRDTGELFF

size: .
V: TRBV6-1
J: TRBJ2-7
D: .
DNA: TGTGCCAGCAGTGCCAACACAGGACCTGAGACCTACGAGCAGTACTTC
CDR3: CASSANTGPETYEQYF

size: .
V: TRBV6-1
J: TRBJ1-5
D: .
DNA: TGTGCCAGCAGTCGGCCGGGGAACAATCAGCCCCAGCATTTT
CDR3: CASSRPGNNQPQHF

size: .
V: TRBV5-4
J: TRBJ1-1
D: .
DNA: TGTGCCAGCAGCCCAGGGTCTGGAAGCTACACTGAAGCTTTCTTT
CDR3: CASSPGSGSYTEAFF

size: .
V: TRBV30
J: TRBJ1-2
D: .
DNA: TGTGCCTGGAGTGGCGGCAGGACGAACTATGGCTACACCTTC
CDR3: CAWSGGRTNYGYTF

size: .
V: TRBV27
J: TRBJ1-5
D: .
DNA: TGTGCCAGCAGTTTATCACGAATTGGGCAGCCCCAGCATTTT
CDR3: CASSLSRIGQPQHF

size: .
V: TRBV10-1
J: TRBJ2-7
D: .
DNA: TGCGCCAGCAGCTCAGAAGGCTCCTACGAGCAGTACTTC
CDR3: CASSSEGSYEQYF

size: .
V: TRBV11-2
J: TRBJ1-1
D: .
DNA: TGTGCCAGCAGACTTCAGCAGTTCGTCACTGAAGCTTTCTTT
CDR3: CASRLQQFVTEAFF

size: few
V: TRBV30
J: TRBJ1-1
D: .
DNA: TGTGCCTGGAGCCCCGACAGATGGGAAGCTTTCTTT
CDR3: CAWSPDRWEAFF

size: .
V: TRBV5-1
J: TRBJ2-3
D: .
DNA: TGCGCCAGCAGGCCGGGACTTAGCACAGATACGCAGTATTTT
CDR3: CASRPGLSTDTQYF

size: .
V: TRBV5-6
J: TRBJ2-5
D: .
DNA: TGTGCCAGCAGCTGGGGGACTAAAAAGAGGGGGGTGAGAGAGACCCAGTACTTC
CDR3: CASSWGTKKRGVRETQYF

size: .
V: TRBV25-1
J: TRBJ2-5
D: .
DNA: TGTGCCAGCAGTGCAAAAGGGACCCAGTACTTC
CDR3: CASSAKGTQYF

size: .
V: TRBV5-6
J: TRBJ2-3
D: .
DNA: TGTGCCAGCAGCTTGGCAGGGACTTTATCAGATACGCAGTATTTT
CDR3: CASSLAGTLSDTQYF

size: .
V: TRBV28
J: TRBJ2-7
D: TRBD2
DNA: TGTGCCAGCGGGGTGGTAGCGGGGGGCTACGAGCAGTACTTC
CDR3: CASGVVAGGYEQYF

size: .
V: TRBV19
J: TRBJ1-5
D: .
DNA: TGTGCCAGTAGTATATACAGGGCGTTTGATCAGCCCCAGCATTTT
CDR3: CASSIYRAFDQPQHF

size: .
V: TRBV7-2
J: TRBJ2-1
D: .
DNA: TGTGCCAGCAGCTCTGGAGGTGTAACCTACAATGAGCAGTTCTTC
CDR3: CASSSGGVTYNEQFF

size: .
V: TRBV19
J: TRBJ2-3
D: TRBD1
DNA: TGTGCCAGTAGTCTGCGACAGGGGTCGAAAGATACGCAGTATTTT
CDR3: CASSLRQGSKDTQYF

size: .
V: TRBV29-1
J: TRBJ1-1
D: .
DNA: TGCAGCGTCCCTAGGGGTGGGGGGCTGAACACTGAAGCTTTCTTT
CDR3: CSVPRGGGLNTEAFF

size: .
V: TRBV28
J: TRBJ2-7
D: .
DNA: TGTGCCAGCAGCCGAGCAGGCGGCTCCTACGAGCAGTACTTC
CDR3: CASSRAGGSYEQYF

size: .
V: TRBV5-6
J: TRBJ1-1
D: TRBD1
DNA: TGTGCCAGCAGCTCGGCTACCGGACAGGGCACTGAAGCTTTCTTT
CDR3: CASSSATGQGTEAFF

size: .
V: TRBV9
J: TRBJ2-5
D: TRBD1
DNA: TGTGCCAGCAGCGCACTTCCGGGACAGGGAGGAGAGACCCAGTACTTC
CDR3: CASSALPGQGGETQYF

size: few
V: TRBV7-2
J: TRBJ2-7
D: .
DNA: TGTGCCAGCAGCCCATCCCTTGACAGAAACGAGCAGTACTTC
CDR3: CASSPSLDRNEQYF

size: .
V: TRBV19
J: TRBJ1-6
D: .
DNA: TGTGCCAGTAGCCTGACAGGCCACTCACCCCTCCACTTT
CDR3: CASSLTGHSPLHF

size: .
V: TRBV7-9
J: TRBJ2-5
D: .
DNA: TGTGCCAGCAGCTTAGCAGGCAGCCAAGAGACCCAGTACTTC
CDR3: CASSLAGSQETQYF

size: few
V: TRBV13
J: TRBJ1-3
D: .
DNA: TGTGCCAGCAGCTTAAGAGGGGGGAGAATCTCTGGAAACACCATATATTTT
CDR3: CASSLRGGRISGNTIYF

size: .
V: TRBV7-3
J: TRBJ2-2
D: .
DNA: TGTGCCAGCAGCCTGCAAGCGAACACCGGGGAGCTGTTTTTT
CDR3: CASSLQANTGELFF

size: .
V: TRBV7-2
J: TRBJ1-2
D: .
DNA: TGTGCCAGCAGCCCTAGGGGGGATGGCTACACCTTC
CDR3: CASSPRGDGYTF

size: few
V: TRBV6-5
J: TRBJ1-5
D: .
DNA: TGTGCCAGCAGTTACAGGGGACCTTCTAGCAATCAGCCCCAGCATTTT
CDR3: CASSYRGPSSNQPQHF

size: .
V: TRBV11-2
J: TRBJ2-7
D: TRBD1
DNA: TGTGCCAGCAGTTGGACAGGGCACACCTACGAGCAGTACTTC
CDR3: CASSWTGHTYEQYF

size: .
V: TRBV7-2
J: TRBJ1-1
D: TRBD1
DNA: TGTGCCAGCAGCCAACAGGGGCCGAGGACTGAAGCTTTCTTT
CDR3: CASSQQGPRTEAFF

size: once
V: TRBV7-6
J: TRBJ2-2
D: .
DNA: TGTGCCAGCAGCCAGGGGCAGGGTACACCCGGGGAGCTGTTTTTT
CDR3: CASSQGQGTPGELFF

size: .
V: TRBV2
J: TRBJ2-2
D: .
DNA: TGTGCCAGCAGGGCAACATATGGGGACACCGGGGAGCTGTTTTTT
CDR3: CASRATYGDTGELFF

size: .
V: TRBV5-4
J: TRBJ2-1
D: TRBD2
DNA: TGTGCCAGCAACCCCGGGACTAGCGATGAGCAGTTCTTC
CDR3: CASNPGTSDEQFF

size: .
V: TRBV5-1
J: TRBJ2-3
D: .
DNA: TGCGCCAGCAGCTTCCAATCGTCAGCAGATACGCAGTATTTT
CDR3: CASSFQSSADTQYF